This T cell receptor beta chain derives from a study of blood T cell repertoires in COVID-19. At the level of the study: The United States, Italy and Spain were the sources of the acute and convalescent COVID-19 samples. Sources were T cells, B-cell-depleted T cells, or PBMCs; the material itself was cDNA or gDNA.

As processed by the authors: Counts of nucleated cells, estimated from reference gene primer amplification, were obtained. Method: immunoSEQ multiplex PCR; TCRdb's copy keeps in-frame clones and lacks some. V and J calls and clone size are as listed in that table; D and trimming were resolved from the DNA. The sample has some 73,000 clones; around 81% are singletons. Sequencing used peripheral blood. The receptor was isolated from a human donor in a cohort sampled during active COVID-19.

CDR3 amino acids: CASSLGQGTFYEQYF. The CDR3, as DNA: TGTGCCAGCAGCTTGGGGCAGGGTACGTTTTACGAGCAGTACTTC. V is TRBV5-4 and J is TRBJ2-7, with D maybe TRBD1 (5 bases). V shed 0 bases and J shed 4 bases, with 14 bases lying between them. Germline CDR1 reads SGHNT; CDR2 reads YYREEE (reference sequence). The CDR3 sequence is 15 residues long.